Reported below is one TCR beta chain. The CDR3 is made up of 14 amino acids. CDR1 SNHLY and CDR2 FYNNEI come from the germline V gene. V lost 6 bases and J lost 6; bases outside the gene matches: 4. The data belong to a study of shared clonotypes between healthy human individuals. The table came from immunoSEQ multiplex PCR; TCRdb's copy has only in-frame clones and leaves some out. Of 950,000 to 1,300,000 clones in the sample, 65% to 80% are singletons; the top ten hold about 1.5%. The chain couples TRBV2 to TRBJ2-1; 11 positions match TRBD2. Input material: memory CD4+ T cells sorted from blood. Subset reported: CD45RA-negative fraction. The receptor comes from a man aged 18 to 30 in good health. CDR3 in amino acids: CASRGTSGRNEQFF. CDR3 DNA sequence: TGTGCCAGCAGGGGGACTAGCGGACGCAATGAGCAGTTCTTC. Filled out from reference TRBV2 and TRBJ2-1, the complete variable domain reads EPEVTQTPSHQVTQMGQEVILRCVPISNHLYFYWYRQILGQKVEFLVSFYNNEISEKSEIFDDQFSVERPDGSNFTLKIRSTKLEDSAMYFCASRGTSGRNEQFFGPGTRLTVL.